These 11 T cell receptor beta chains originate from one sample sequenced in a study of vaccination effects on CD4 cells after COVID-19. Antigen-specific CD4+ T cells were first expanded with viral peptide pools by the ViraFEST assay and only then sequenced. The culture ran for approximately nine days before CD4+ T cells were isolated. Participants received two doses of either the BNT162b2 or mRNA-1273 vaccine. Sequencing used immunoSEQ multiplex PCR; TCRdb keeps in-frame clones, though not all of them. The table shows over 25,000 clones, with 83% occurring only once. These receptors' targets are unknown. Sequenced here: CD4+ T cells from PBMCs cultured with HCoV-NL63 spike peptides, sampled after COVID-19 vaccination. The source of these receptors is a human donor who received a COVID-19 vaccine. Some clones in this sample may be carry-over from other donors' samples.

This clone came up a few times. This rearrangement joins TRBV5-1 to TRBJ2-5; TRBD2 agrees at 13 bases. This CDR3 is built from 15 residues. From germline, CDR1 is SGHRS and CDR2 YFSETQ. Trimming at V came to 0 bases and at J to 5 bases, leaving 1 base not matched to a gene. DNA for the CDR3: TGCGCCAGCAGCTTGGGGACTAGCGGGAGCGAGACCCAGTACTTC. Translating gives CASSLGTSGSETQYF.

In regard to this clone: In the same sample, other DNA sequences code for this CDR3. J is TRBJ1-2 and V is TRBV18, with D unresolved. V lost 2 bases to trimming and J lost 8 bases, with 12 bases between them. Germline assignment: CDR1 KGHSH and CDR2 LQKENI. The CDR3 is made up of 13 amino acids. CDR3 in amino acids: CASSPRTASGYTF. The CDR3 bases are TGTGCCAGCTCACCAAGGACCGCGTCCGGCTACACCTTC.

For the CDR3, the DNA is TGTGCCAGCAGCCCCCGACCCGGACAGGGAGGCAACACCATATATTTT. Protein sequence: CASSPRPGQGGNTIYF. This chain connects TRBV9 to TRBJ1-3; the match to TRBD1 covers 8 bases. V was clipped by 4 bases and J by 7 bases; unmatched bases: 13. Germline V lookup: CDR1 SGDLS, CDR2 YYNGEE. The CDR3 spans 16 residues.

This clone has a single count. The chain recombines TRBV28 with TRBJ2-4, with TRBD1 identical over 8 bases. The CDR3 is 16 amino acids. V lost 3 bases, J lost 0 bases, and 4 bases stayed unmatched. Per germline, CDR1 MDHEN and CDR2 SYDVKM. CDR3 bases: TGTGCCAGCAGTTTCCCGGGACAGGTAGCCAAAAACATTCAGTACTTC. It codes for CASSFPGQVAKNIQYF. Looking up the rest from reference TRBV28 and TRBJ2-4 gives the full variable domain: DVKVTQSSRYLVKRTGEKVFLECVQDMDHENMFWYRQDPGLGLRLIYFSYDVKMKEKGDIPEGYSVSREKKERFSLILESASTNQTSMYLCASSFPGQVAKNIQYFGAGTRLSVL.

This chain uses TRBV5-4 with TRBJ2-3; TRBD2 matches 8 bases. CDR3 length: 19 amino acids. V trimming: 4 bases; J trimming: 4 bases; junction bases outside the gene matches: 20. The germline gives CDR1 SGHNT, CDR2 YYREEE (reference sequence). The CDR3 bases are TGTGCCAGCAGCCATGCGGGCCCTAGTCGGCGGGGGGTGGCAGATACGCAGTATTTT. Translated: CASSHAGPSRRGVADTQYF.

A single count supports this clone. The chain has TRBV4-2 and TRBJ2-3; TRBD2 aligns across 8 bases. The CDR3 length is 17 residues. Germline V gene lookup returns CDR1 LGHNA and CDR2 YNFKEQ. J was trimmed by 0 bases and V by 1 base; bases with no gene match: 6. The CDR3 region has the DNA TGTGCCAGCAGCCAAGGGATGGGCGGGGGGAGCACAGATACGCAGTATTTT. The encoded protein is CASSQGMGGGSTDTQYF.

V usage is TRBV19 and J usage is TRBJ2-3; the match to TRBD1 covers 7 bases. CDR1 is LNHDA, CDR2 SQIVND, per germline (reference sequence). CDR3 length: 13 amino acids. Unmatched junction bases numbered 7, after V lost 10 bases and J lost 3 bases. The CDR3 coding sequence is TGTGCCACAGGGACAGCAGGGACAGATACGCAGTATTTT. Its protein product is CATGTAGTDTQYF.

The chain joins TRBV10-3 to TRBJ1-5; D may be TRBD1 (5 bases). Germline-derived CDR1 and CDR2 are ENHRY and SYGVKD. The CDR3 runs 13 residues. V was cut by 8 bases and J by 4 bases, with 12 bases left in between. The CDR3 nucleotides read TGTGCCATCGGGACTCTGGGGAATCAGCCCCAGCATTTT. This gives the protein CAIGTLGNQPQHF.

The gene calls are TRBV11-1 and TRBJ2-1; 7 bases line up with TRBD1. Trimming cost V 6 bases and J 6 bases; bases outside gene matches: 11. Per germline, CDR1 SGHAT and CDR2 FQDESV (reference sequence). CDR3 length: 15 amino acids. CDR3 coding DNA: TGTGCCAGCAGTCGACAGGGCCAGATGAGCAATGAGCAGTTCTTC. Translation: CASSRQGQMSNEQFF.

The V call is TRBV30, the J call TRBJ1-1, with 7 bases aligning to TRBD1. This CDR3 comprises 14 residues. Germline-derived CDR1 and CDR2 are GTSNPN and SVGIG (reference sequence). After removal of 7 bases from V and 2 bases from J, the junction contained 10 bases not matched to a gene. This CDR3 reads CASFPTGTNTEAFF. In DNA form, the CDR3 reads TGTGCCTCCTTTCCGACAGGGACAAACACTGAAGCTTTCTTT.

The genes are TRBV19 and TRBJ2-7, with TRBD2 identical over 7 bases. Germline-derived CDR1 and CDR2 are LNHDA and SQIVND (reference sequence). The V gene end was trimmed by 3 bases and the J gene end by 3 bases; junction bases not matched to a gene: 8. CDR3 length: 15 residues. CDR3 region: CASSIKAGLNYEQYV. Written as DNA, the CDR3 is TGTGCCAGTAGTATTAAAGCGGGGCTAAACTACGAGCAGTACGTC.